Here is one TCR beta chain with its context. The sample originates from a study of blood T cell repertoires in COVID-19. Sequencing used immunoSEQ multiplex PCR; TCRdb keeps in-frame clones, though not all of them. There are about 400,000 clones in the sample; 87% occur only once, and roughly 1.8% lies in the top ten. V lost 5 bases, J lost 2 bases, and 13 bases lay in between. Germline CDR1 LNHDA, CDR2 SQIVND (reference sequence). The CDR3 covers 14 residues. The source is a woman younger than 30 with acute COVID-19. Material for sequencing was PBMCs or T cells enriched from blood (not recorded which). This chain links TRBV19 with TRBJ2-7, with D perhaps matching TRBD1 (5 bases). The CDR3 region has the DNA TGTGCCAGTAGTGATACAGGAGAACCCTACGAGCAGTACTTC. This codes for CASSDTGEPYEQYF.